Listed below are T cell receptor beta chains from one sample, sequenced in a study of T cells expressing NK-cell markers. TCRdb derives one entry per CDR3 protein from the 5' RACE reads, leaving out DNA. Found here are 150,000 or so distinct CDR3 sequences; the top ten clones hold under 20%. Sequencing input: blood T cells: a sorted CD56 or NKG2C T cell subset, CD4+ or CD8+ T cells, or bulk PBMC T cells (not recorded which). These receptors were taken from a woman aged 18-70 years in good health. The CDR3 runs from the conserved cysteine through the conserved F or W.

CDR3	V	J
CSAGTSTTGELFF	TRBV20-1	TRBJ2-2
CASSSDRHTDTQYF	TRBV12-3/TRBV12-4	TRBJ2-3
CASSPTPGGLSNQPQHF	TRBV4-2	TRBJ1-5
CASRSGSGGPNEQFF	TRBV5-1	TRBJ2-1
CASSLGGQMGGYTF	TRBV7-2	TRBJ1-2
CASSSNVGMWGTDTQYF	TRBV12-3/TRBV12-4	TRBJ2-3
CASSLVRTSSEQFF	TRBV7-2	TRBJ2-1
CASSVGGSVKETQYF	TRBV9	TRBJ2-5
CSARRGGLSYNEQFF	TRBV20-1	TRBJ2-1
CASSQDLAGVGETQYF	TRBV4-2	TRBJ2-5
CASSLRVGGLLRTEAFF	TRBV28	TRBJ1-1
CASSHGTGLKSPLHF	TRBV5-5	TRBJ1-6
CSARTSSYEQYF	TRBV20-1	TRBJ2-7
CASLEGVNTGELFF	TRBV28	TRBJ2-2
CASSLGGTNTGELFF	TRBV5-1	TRBJ2-2
CASSLLTGNTGELFF	TRBV7-8	TRBJ2-2
CASSEVFSHSPLHF	TRBV9	TRBJ1-6